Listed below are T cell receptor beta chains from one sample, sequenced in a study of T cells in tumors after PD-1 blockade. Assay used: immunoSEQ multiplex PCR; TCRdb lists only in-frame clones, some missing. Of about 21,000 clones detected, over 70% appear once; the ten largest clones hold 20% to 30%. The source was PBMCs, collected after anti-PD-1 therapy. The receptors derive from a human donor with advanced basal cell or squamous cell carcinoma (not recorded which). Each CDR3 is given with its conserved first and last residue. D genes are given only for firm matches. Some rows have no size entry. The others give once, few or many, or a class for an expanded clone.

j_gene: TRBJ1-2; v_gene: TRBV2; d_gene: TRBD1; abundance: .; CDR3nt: TGTGCCAGCACCGGGACAGGCAACTATGGCTACACCTTC; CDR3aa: CASTGTGNYGYTF
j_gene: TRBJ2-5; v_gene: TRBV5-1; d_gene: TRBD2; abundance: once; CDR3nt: TGCGCCAGCAGCTCCCAGACTAGCGGGAGGGCGGGCCAAGAGACCCAGTACTTC; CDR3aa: CASSSQTSGRAGQETQYF
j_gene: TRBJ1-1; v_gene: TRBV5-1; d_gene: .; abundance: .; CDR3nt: TGCGCCAGCAGCCCGAGAGGCGGCGAATACACTGAAGCTTTCTTT; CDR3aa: CASSPRGGEYTEAFF
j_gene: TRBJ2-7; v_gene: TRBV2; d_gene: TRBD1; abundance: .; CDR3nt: TGTGCCAGCAGCCTACACGACAGGGTCGAGCAGTACTTC; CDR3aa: CASSLHDRVEQYF
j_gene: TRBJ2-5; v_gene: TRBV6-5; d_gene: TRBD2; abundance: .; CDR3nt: TGTGCCAGCAGTATAGCGGGAGCTGGGGAGACCCAGTACTTC; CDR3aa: CASSIAGAGETQYF
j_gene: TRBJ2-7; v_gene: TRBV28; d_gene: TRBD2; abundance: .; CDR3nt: TGTGCCAGCAGTTTCTCAGCGGGAGGGGGCCACGAGCAGTACTTC; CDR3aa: CASSFSAGGGHEQYF
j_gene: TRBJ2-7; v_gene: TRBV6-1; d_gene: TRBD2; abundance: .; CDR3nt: TGTGCCAGCAGCCTTCCTAGCGGGAACCACGAGCAGTACTTC; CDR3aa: CASSLPSGNHEQYF
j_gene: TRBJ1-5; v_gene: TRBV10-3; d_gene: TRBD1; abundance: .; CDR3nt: TGTGCCATCAGTGACCGGGACAGGGTAGATCAGCCCCAGCATTTT; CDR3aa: CAISDRDRVDQPQHF
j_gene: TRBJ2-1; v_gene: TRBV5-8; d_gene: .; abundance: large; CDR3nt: TGTGCCAGCAGCTTGTCCCCTACGCCGTACAATGAGCAGTTCTTC; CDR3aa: CASSLSPTPYNEQFF
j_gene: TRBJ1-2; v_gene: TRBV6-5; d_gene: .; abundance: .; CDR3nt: TGTGCCAGCAGTTACCGGCCCGGGGGGCAGGAAGGCTACACCTTC; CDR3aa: CASSYRPGGQEGYTF
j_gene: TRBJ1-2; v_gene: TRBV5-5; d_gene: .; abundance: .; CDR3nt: TGTGCCAGCAGCTTTATACCCGAAGCGGACTATGGCTACACCTTC; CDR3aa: CASSFIPEADYGYTF
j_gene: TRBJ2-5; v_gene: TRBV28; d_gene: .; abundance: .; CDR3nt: TGTGCCAGCAGTTTATGGTCCGTAGAGACCCAGTACTTC; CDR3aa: CASSLWSVETQYF
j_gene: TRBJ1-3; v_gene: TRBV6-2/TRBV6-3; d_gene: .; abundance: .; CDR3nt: TGTGCCAGCAGTTATGGACGGTCTCTTTTTGGAAACACCATATATTTT; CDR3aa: CASSYGRSLFGNTIYF
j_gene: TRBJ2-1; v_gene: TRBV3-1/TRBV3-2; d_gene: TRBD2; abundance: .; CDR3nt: TGTGCCAGCAGCCAACCTAGCGGAAGGCACAATGAGCAGTTCTTC; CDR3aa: CASSQPSGRHNEQFF
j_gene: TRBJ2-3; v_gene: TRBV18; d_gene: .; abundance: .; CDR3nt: TGTGCCAGCTCACCACTTGGGTGGGATACGCAGTATTTT; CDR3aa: CASSPLGWDTQYF
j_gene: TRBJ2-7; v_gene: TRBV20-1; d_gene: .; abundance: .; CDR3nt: TGCAGTGCGTCTGAAAGGAACGAGCAGTACTTC; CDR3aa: CSASERNEQYF
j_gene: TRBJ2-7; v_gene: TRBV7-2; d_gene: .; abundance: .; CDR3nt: TGTGCCAGCAGCTTAGGATCCAGTCTCTCCTACGAGCAGTACTTC; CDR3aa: CASSLGSSLSYEQYF
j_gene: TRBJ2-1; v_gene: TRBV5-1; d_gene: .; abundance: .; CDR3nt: TGCGCCAGCAGCCCCCCCGCGGGGAACTCCTACAATGAGCAGTTCTTC; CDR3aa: CASSPPAGNSYNEQFF
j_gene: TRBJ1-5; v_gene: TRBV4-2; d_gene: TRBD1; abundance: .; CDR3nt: TGTGCCAGCAGCCAGCCGGGACAGGATCAGCCCCAGCATTTT; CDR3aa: CASSQPGQDQPQHF
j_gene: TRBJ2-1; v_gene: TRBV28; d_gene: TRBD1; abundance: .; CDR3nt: TGTGCCAGCAGTCAATTGAACAGGGGCCACAATGAGCAGTTCTTC; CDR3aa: CASSQLNRGHNEQFF
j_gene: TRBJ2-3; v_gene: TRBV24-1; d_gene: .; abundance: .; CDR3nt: TGTGCCACCAGTGATCCATCTGCCCGGGACACAGATACGCAGTATTTT; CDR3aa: CATSDPSARDTDTQYF
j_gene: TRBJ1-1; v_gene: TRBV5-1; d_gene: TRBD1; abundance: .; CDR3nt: TGCGCCAGCAGCCGTGACAGGGGAACTAGGGACACTGAAGCTTTCTTT; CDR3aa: CASSRDRGTRDTEAFF
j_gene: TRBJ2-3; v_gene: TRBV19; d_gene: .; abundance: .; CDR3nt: TGTGCCAGTAGTAAGACTAGCACAGATACGCAGTATTTT; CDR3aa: CASSKTSTDTQYF
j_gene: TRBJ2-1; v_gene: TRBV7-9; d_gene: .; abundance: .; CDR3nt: TGTGCCAGCAGCTTAATGTATAACCCTATGGATGAGCAGTTCTTC; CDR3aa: CASSLMYNPMDEQFF
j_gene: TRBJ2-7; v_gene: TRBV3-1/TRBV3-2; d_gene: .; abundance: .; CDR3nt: TGTGCCAGCAGCCATAGCTTTGGTAGGGGGAGATCCTACGAGCAGTACTTC; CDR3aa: CASSHSFGRGRSYEQYF
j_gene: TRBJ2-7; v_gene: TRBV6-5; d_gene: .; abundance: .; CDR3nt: TGTGCCAGCAGGAACAACTACGAGCAGTACTTC; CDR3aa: CASRNNYEQYF
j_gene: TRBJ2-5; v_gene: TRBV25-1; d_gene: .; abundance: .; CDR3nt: TGTGCCAGCAGTGATTGGCGGCGAGAGACCCAGTACTTC; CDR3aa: CASSDWRRETQYF
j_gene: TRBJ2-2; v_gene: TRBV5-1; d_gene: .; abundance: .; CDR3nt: TGCGCCAGCAGCGGCGGGACAGCCGGGGAGCTGTTTTTT; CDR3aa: CASSGGTAGELFF
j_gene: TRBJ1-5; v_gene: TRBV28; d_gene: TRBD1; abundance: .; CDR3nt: TGTGCCAGCAGTCCTTGGGACAGGGGGCGCGAGGGCAATCAGCCCCAGCATTTT; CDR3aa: CASSPWDRGREGNQPQHF
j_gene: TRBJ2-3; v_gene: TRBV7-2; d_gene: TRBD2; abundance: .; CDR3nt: TGTGCCAGCAGCCCAGTAGCGGGGGGGACCACAGATACGCAGTATTTT; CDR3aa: CASSPVAGGTTDTQYF
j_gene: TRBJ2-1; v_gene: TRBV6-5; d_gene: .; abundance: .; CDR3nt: TGTGCCAGCAGGAATTACAATGAGCAGTTCTTC; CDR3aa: CASRNYNEQFF
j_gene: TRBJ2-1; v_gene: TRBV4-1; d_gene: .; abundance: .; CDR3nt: TGCGCCAGCAGCCTGGGGGCGGGAGACAATGAGCAGTTCTTC; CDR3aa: CASSLGAGDNEQFF
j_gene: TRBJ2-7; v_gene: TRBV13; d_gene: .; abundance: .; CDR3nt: TGTGCCAGCAGCTATCCGGGACACACCTACGAGCAGTACTTC; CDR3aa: CASSYPGHTYEQYF
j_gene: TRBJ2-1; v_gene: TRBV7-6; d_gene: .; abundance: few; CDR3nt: TGTGCCAGCAGCTCCCGGGACTACAATGAGCAGTTCTTC; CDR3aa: CASSSRDYNEQFF
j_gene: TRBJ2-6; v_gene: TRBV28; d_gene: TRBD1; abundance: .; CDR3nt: TGTGCCAGCAGTCCACGACAGGGAACACGGTCTGGGGCCAACGTCCTGACTTTC; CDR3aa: CASSPRQGTRSGANVLTF
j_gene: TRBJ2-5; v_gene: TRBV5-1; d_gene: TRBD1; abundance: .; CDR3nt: TGCGCCAGCAGCTGGACAGGGCGGCAAGAGACCCAGTACTTC; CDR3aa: CASSWTGRQETQYF
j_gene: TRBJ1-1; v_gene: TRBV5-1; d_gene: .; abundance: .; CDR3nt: TGCGCCAGCAGCTTGGGAGGGGCCGGCCCTGAAGCTTTCTTT; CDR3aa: CASSLGGAGPEAFF
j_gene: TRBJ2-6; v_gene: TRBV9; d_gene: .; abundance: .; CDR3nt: TGTGCCAGCAGCGCGTCTGGGGCCAACGTCCTGACTTTC; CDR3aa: CASSASGANVLTF
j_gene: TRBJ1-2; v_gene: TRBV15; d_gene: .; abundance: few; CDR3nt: TGTGCCACCACCTTTCCAGGGGTGGTTGGCTACACCTTC; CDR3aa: CATTFPGVVGYTF
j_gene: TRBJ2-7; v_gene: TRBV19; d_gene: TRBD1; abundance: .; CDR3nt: TGTGCCAGTAGTAATAGACCGGGACAGGGATTCTCCGAGCAGTACTTC; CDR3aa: CASSNRPGQGFSEQYF
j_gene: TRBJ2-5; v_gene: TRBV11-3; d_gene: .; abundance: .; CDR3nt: TGTGCCAGCAGCTTAGGTCTGTCAGGACTCCAAGAGACCCAGTACTTC; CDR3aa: CASSLGLSGLQETQYF
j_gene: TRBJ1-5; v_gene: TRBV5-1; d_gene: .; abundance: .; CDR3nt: TGCGCCAGCAGCTTGGGCCTAGGAAGTGTAGAGCCCCAGCATTTT; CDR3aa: CASSLGLGSVEPQHF
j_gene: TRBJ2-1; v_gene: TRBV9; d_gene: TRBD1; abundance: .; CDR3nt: TGTGCCAGCAGCGCCCGGGACAGGACCTACAATGAGCAGTTCTTC; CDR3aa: CASSARDRTYNEQFF
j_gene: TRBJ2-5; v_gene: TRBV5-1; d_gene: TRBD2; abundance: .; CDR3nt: TGCGCCAGCACCCCGGGGGGGGACAACTTGGAGACCCAGTACTTC; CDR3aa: CASTPGGDNLETQYF
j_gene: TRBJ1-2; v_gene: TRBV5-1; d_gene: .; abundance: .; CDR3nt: TGCGCCAGCAGCGTGAACCACGCAGGTGGCTACACCTTC; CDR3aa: CASSVNHAGGYTF
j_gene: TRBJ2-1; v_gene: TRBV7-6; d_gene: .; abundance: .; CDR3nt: TGTGCCAGCAGCTTGGACGCAGGGATATATCTTGGCAATGAGCAGTTCTTC; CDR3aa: CASSLDAGIYLGNEQFF
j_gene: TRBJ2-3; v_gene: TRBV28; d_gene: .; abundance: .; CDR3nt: TGTGCCAGCAATCCCCCCGGCCAAATCACAGATACGCAGTATTTT; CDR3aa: CASNPPGQITDTQYF
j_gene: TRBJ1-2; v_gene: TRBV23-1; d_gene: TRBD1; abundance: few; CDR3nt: TGCGCCAGCAGTCATATAGAGGGTACAGGGGTTTACTATGGCTACACCTTC; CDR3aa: CASSHIEGTGVYYGYTF
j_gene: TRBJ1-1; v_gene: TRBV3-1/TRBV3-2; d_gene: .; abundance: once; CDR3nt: TGTGCCAGCAGCCTTAGGGCGGGACAAGAAGCTTTCTTT; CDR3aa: CASSLRAGQEAFF
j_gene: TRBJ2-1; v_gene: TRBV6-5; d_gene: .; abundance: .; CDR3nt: TGTGCCAGCAGTTACGCGTCTGCCCAGGATGAGCAGTTCTTC; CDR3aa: CASSYASAQDEQFF
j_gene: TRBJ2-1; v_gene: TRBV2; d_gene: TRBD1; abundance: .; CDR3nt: TGTGCCAGCAAACCAGGGGGCAGAGAGCAGTTCTTC; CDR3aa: CASKPGGREQFF
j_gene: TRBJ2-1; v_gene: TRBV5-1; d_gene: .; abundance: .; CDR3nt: TGCGCCAGCAGCCAACTAGCATATGAGCAGTTCTTC; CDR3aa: CASSQLAYEQFF